The 23 T cell receptor beta chains presented below share a single source sample, sequenced in a study of patients and donors after allogeneic stem cell transplantation. Via MiXCR, TCRdb re-called the RT-PCR reads, giving one row per CDR3 protein. The sample gives over 400,000 distinct CDR3 sequences, roughly 17% of which show up once; roughly 7.2% is in the top ten. The sequenced sample was blood, either unsorted or a sorted T cell fraction (not recorded which). The receptors shown here come from a human donor who was either an allogeneic HSCT recipient or a stem cell or donor lymphocyte infusion donor (not recorded which). It is not recorded whose cells these are; they may come from a transplant donor.

In its sample, this clonotype was seen a few times. The rearrangement links TRBV2 to TRBJ2-3, with 8 bases that match TRBD2. The germline gives CDR1 SNHLY, CDR2 FYNNEI. The CDR3 consists of 13 residues. V was clipped by 8 bases and J by 1 base; unmatched bases: 2. The CDR3 protein is CASQRERTDTQYF. The CDR3 nucleotides are TGTGCCAGCCAGCGGGAGCGCACAGATACGCAGTATTTT.

In its sample, this clonotype was seen a few times. This chain uses TRBV7-7 with TRBJ2-1, with 7 nucleotides matching TRBD1. V lost 5 bases, J lost 5 bases, and 3 bases stayed unmatched. The length of the CDR3 is 13 residues. Per the germline V gene, CDR1 is SSHAT and CDR2 is FNYEAQ (reference sequence). CDR3 sequence reads: CASSQTGNNEQFF. The CDR3 bases are TGTGCCAGCAGCCAGACAGGGAACAATGAGCAGTTCTTC.

The chain carries TRBV7-2 and TRBJ1-2, with a tentative D call TRBD1 (5 bases). There are 14 residues in the CDR3. Germline V gives CDR1 SGHTA, CDR2 FQGNSA. Trimming shortened V by 0 bases and J by 7 bases, and 12 bases separated the two germline ends. For the CDR3, the DNA is TGTGCCAGCAGCTTAGCGAGTCAGGGAAGTGGCTACACCTTC. Translating gives CASSLASQGSGYTF.

This chain connects TRBV6-2 or TRBV6-3 to TRBJ2-5, with D perhaps assigned TRBD1 or TRBD2 (6 bases each). The germline V and J ends were trimmed by 1 base and 1 base, with 10 bases remaining between them. CDR1 MNHEY and CDR2 SVGEGT come from the germline V gene. The CDR3 consists of 15 residues. CDR3 sequence reads: CASSYLGGLQETQYF. The CDR3 DNA sequence: TGTGCCAGCAGTTACTTGGGGGGCCTCCAAGAGACCCAGTACTTC.

This chain uses TRBV7-2 with TRBJ2-7; 8 positions match TRBD2. Losses at the gene ends were 10 bases for V and 2 bases for J; bases not matched to a gene: 13. The CDR3 runs 15 residues. The germline gives CDR1 SGHTA, CDR2 FQGNSA. CDR3 loop: CATTVRSGGTYEQYF. Written as DNA, the CDR3 is TGTGCCACTACCGTTAGGAGCGGGGGAACCTACGAGCAGTACTTC.

The chain recombines TRBV27 with TRBJ2-1, with 9 positions matching TRBD2. V dropped 5 bases and J dropped 6; count of bases not matched to a gene: 17. The CDR3 extends over 18 amino acids. Germline V gene data show CDR1 as MNHEY and CDR2 as SMNVEV (reference sequence). CDR3 DNA sequence: TGTGCCAGCAGTCCCCATCGTCAAACTAGCGGGTCTATCAATGAGCAGTTCTTC. Protein: CASSPHRQTSGSINEQFF.

Only a few counts were recorded for this clonotype. This chain connects TRBV25-1 to TRBJ2-7, with TRBD1 identical over 8 bases. Germline V lookup: CDR1 MGHDK, CDR2 SYGVNS. This CDR3 is built from 12 residues. Germline trimming cut 3 bases from V and 8 bases from J; bases unmatched to any gene: 3. CDR3 DNA: TGTGCCAGCAGTGAGGGACAGGCGCAGCAGTACTTC. Translation: CASSEGQAQQYF.

This clonotype was picked up many times. The genes are TRBV15 and TRBJ2-3; 9 bases align to TRBD1. V lost 3 bases and J lost 4; bases outside the gene matches: 2. In germline, CDR1 is LNHNV, CDR2 YYDKDF (reference sequence). The CDR3 runs 14 residues. The CDR3 DNA is TGTGCCACCAGCAGGGACAGGGGCTCAGATACGCAGTATTTT. Protein sequence: CATSRDRGSDTQYF.

This clonotype has only a few counts. V and J are TRBV6-5 and TRBJ2-3; TRBD2 agrees at 10 bases. CDR3 size: 17 residues. V shed 0 bases, J shed 1 base, and the junction held 4 bases outside the gene matches. Germline V gene data show CDR1 as MNHEY and CDR2 as SVGAGI. CDR3 in amino acids: CASSYSQGTSGTDTQYF. DNA for the CDR3: TGTGCCAGCAGTTACTCGCAAGGGACTAGCGGCACAGATACGCAGTATTTT.

This sequence joins TRBV5-6 and TRBJ1-3; 7 positions match TRBD1. Germline V gives CDR1 SGHDT, CDR2 YYEEEE. J gave up 2 bases and V 3 bases, and 5 bases lay outside the gene matches. This CDR3 is 15 amino acids long. The CDR3 region is CASSWVTGAGNTIYF. CDR3 bases: TGTGCCAGCAGCTGGGTCACAGGGGCTGGAAACACCATATATTTT.

The chain uses TRBV20-1 and TRBJ2-4; 8 bases agree with TRBD2. J was trimmed by 4 bases and V by 5 bases; bases with no gene match: 7. From germline, CDR1 is DFQATT and CDR2 SNEGSKA (reference sequence). CDR3 length equals 14 residues. In DNA form, the CDR3 reads TGCAGTGCTGGGTTTAGCGGGGAAAAAAACATTCAGTACTTC. Its translation is CSAGFSGEKNIQYF.

V usage is TRBV27 and J usage is TRBJ2-7; D remains unclear. Between the trimmed V and J ends, which lost 7 bases and 6 bases, there was a span of 13 bases. Germline-derived CDR1 and CDR2 are MNHEY and SMNVEV (reference sequence). This CDR3 is 12 amino acids long. The CDR3 sequence: CASTLRPGEQYF. The CDR3 DNA reads TGTGCCAGCACTCTCCGACCGGGCGAGCAGTACTTC.

This clonotype was seen a few times. V and J are TRBV3-1 and TRBJ1-1; D remains ambiguous. The V gene lost 2 bases and the J gene lost 6 bases, with 4 bases spanning the gap. The CDR3 length is 11 residues. Germline V gene sequence: CDR1 LGHDT, CDR2 YNNKEL (reference sequence). CDR3 amino acids: CASSQLAEAFF. The CDR3 coding sequence is TGTGCCAGCAGCCAATTGGCTGAAGCTTTCTTT.

The chain links TRBV7-6 to TRBJ1-2; weak D call: TRBD1 (5 bases). Per germline, CDR1 SGHVS and CDR2 FNYEAQ. The CDR3 length is 12 residues. Trimming pared 0 bases from V and 10 bases from J, leaving 9 bases between. The CDR3 here is CASSLAGEIYTF. CDR3 in DNA: TGTGCCAGCAGCTTAGCGGGGGAAATCTACACCTTC.

The V gene is TRBV12-3 or TRBV12-4, the J gene TRBJ2-5; D uncertain. This CDR3 contains 15 residues. Trimming cost V 4 bases and J 2 bases, with 14 bases left between them. CDR3: CASSYLALPQETQYF. The DNA for the CDR3 is TGTGCCAGCAGTTATCTGGCACTTCCGCAAGAGACCCAGTACTTC.

The chain uses TRBV11-2 and TRBJ2-7, with a weak D call TRBD2 (6 bases). From germline, CDR1 is SGHAT and CDR2 FQNNGV. The CDR3 has 17 amino acids. The V and J ends lost 5 bases and 3 bases respectively, with 23 bases between them. The DNA for the CDR3 is TGTGCCAGCAGCCCTATGGCAAACCGGGACTTCAACTACGAGCAGTACTTC. It translates to CASSPMANRDFNYEQYF. The whole variable domain, filled in from reference TRBV11-2 and TRBJ2-7, reads EAGVAQSPRYKIIEKRQSVAFWCNPISGHATLYWYQQILGQGPKLLIQFQNNGVVDDSQLPKDRFSAERLKGVDSTLKIQPAKLEDSAVYLCASSPMANRDFNYEQYFGPGTRLTVT.

This clonotype was detected a few times. CDR3 nucleotide sequence: TGTGCCAGCAGCTTAGGCGGAAAGAACACCGGGGAGCTGTTTTTT. Its translation is CASSLGGKNTGELFF. The chain recombines TRBV11-2 with TRBJ2-2; D gene uncertain. Germline loops: CDR1 SGHAT, CDR2 FQNNGV. This CDR3 region has 15 residues. The V and J ends lost 1 base and 1 base respectively, with 7 bases between them. The whole variable domain, remainder taken from reference TRBV11-2 and TRBJ2-2, is EAGVAQSPRYKIIEKRQSVAFWCNPISGHATLYWYQQILGQGPKLLIQFQNNGVVDDSQLPKDRFSAERLKGVDSTLKIQPAKLEDSAVYLCASSLGGKNTGELFFGEGSRLTVL.

This clonotype was counted between two and nine times. This CDR3 is CASSQDVRAHSNQPQHF. CDR3 coding DNA: TGCGCCAGCAGCCAAGATGTGAGGGCACATAGCAATCAGCCCCAGCATTTT. This chain joins TRBV4-1 and TRBJ1-5; the D is unclear. CDR3 length: 17 amino acids. In germline, CDR1 is MGHRA, CDR2 YSYEKL. With 0 bases removed from V and 0 bases from J, the gap between germline ends came to 12 bases.

This clonotype has a handful of counts. The rearrangement links TRBV20-1 to TRBJ1-4; 8 bases line up with TRBD1. The CDR3 spans 17 residues. Germline V gene lookup returns CDR1 DFQATT and CDR2 SNEGSKA (reference sequence). V lost 6 bases to trimming and J lost 5 bases; unmatched junction nucleotides: 17. CDR3 coding DNA: TGCAGTGCCCCGTCCGGGGCGATGAGGACAGGGAATGAAAAACTGTTTTTT. Its protein is CSAPSGAMRTGNEKLFF.

This sequence joins TRBV6-2 or TRBV6-3 and TRBJ2-2, with no clear D. Deletions cut 8 bases from V and 5 bases from J, with 9 bases between. Germline CDR1 reads MNHEY; CDR2 reads SVGEGT. This CDR3 has 12 amino acids. In nucleotides, the CDR3 is TGTGCCAGCGGGTGGGATACCGGGGAGCTGTTTTTT. The encoded protein is CASGWDTGELFF.

This clonotype was picked up many times. The rearrangement uses TRBV4-3 and TRBJ2-5; TRBD1 matches 7 bases. CDR1 is LGHNA, CDR2 YSLEER, per germline. The CDR3 extends over 14 amino acids. With V trimmed by 1 base and J by 5 bases, 4 bases remained unmatched. In nucleotides, the CDR3 is TGCGCCAGCAGCCAAGTTGGCAGGGGGGAGACCCAGTACTTC. The encoded protein is CASSQVGRGETQYF.

This chain joins TRBV29-1 and TRBJ2-7, with TRBD2 as a possible D gene (6 bases). The V end was cut by 4 bases, the J end by 3 bases, with 10 bases between. Germline V CDR1 and CDR2: SQVTM, ANQGSEA. The CDR3 is 12 residues long. The CDR3 sequence is CSVASGDYEQYF. The CDR3 DNA follows: TGCAGCGTTGCCTCGGGGGACTACGAGCAGTACTTC.

The sample holds a few counts of this clonotype. V gene TRBV5-1 combines with J gene TRBJ2-5; 11 nucleotides align to TRBD2. Germline loops: CDR1 SGHRS, CDR2 YFSETQ. The length of the CDR3 is 16 residues. The V segment lost 3 bases and the J segment 4 bases; nucleotides outside the gene matches: 8. CDR3: CASSYQTSGKGETQYF. CDR3 coding DNA: TGCGCCAGCAGCTATCAGACTAGCGGGAAGGGAGAGACCCAGTACTTC. The entire variable domain, with the rest obtained from reference TRBV5-1 and TRBJ2-5, is as follows: KAGVTQTPRYLIKTRGQQVTLSCSPISGHRSVSWYQQTPGQGLQFLFEYFSETQRNKGNFPGRFSGRQFSNSRSEMNVSTLELGDSALYLCASSYQTSGKGETQYFGPGTRLLVL.